A single sample is the source of the 18 T cell receptor beta chains below, sequenced in a study of technical replicates of blood from a few donors. The data were produced by immunoSEQ multiplex PCR, yet TCRdb's version contains in-frame clones alone and is incomplete. The sample includes about 13,000 clones, 70% to 80% of them seen just once. The specimen sequenced was PBMCs. The source of these receptors is a human donor in good health.

CDR3 in DNA: TGTGCCAGCAGCTACATCGGGGCGCAGGGGGTCCGTCATGAGCAGTTCTTC. Protein product: CASSYIGAQGVRHEQFF. The rearrangement uses TRBV11-1 and TRBJ2-1, with 7 bases that match TRBD1. From germline, CDR1 is SGHAT and CDR2 FQDESV (reference sequence). V lost 4 bases, J lost 8 bases, and 17 bases stayed unmatched. The CDR3 is 17 residues long.

The table lists this clone with a few counts. DNA of the CDR3: TGCGCCAGCAGTGAGTCGACGGGGGTAGCGGCTTTGTACTTC. It codes for CASSESTGVAALYF. The rearrangement links TRBV10-1 to TRBJ2-7; the D gene is possibly TRBD2 (6 bases). The CDR3 has 14 residues. Deletions cut 0 bases from V and 12 bases from J, with 18 bases between. CDR1 and CDR2 from the germline V gene are WNHNN and SYGVQD (reference sequence).

The chain uses TRBV6-1 and TRBJ2-7; D is perhaps TRBD2 (6 bases). In germline, CDR1 is MNHNS, CDR2 SASEGT. This CDR3 contains 13 residues. V was trimmed by 4 bases and J by 5 bases, leaving 12 bases between them. This CDR3 reads CASSAGGVNEQYF. The CDR3 DNA is TGTGCCAGCAGTGCCGGGGGAGTCAACGAGCAGTACTTC.

This rearrangement joins TRBV7-2 to TRBJ2-7; TRBD2 might be the D (6 bases). The V end was cut by 5 bases, the J end by 6 bases, with 17 bases between. In germline, CDR1 is SGHTA, CDR2 FQGNSA. CDR3 length equals 14 residues. CDR3 region: CASSPGGNLGEQYF. The CDR3 coding sequence is TGTGCCAGCAGCCCCGGGGGAAATTTAGGCGAGCAGTACTTC.

V is TRBV5-1 and J is TRBJ1-4, with D possibly TRBD1 on 5 matching bases. V shed 4 bases and J shed 0 bases, with 10 bases lying between them. CDR1 and CDR2 from the germline V gene are SGHRS and YFSETQ. This CDR3 region has 15 residues. The CDR3 is CASSPGGTTNEKLFF. The CDR3 DNA reads as TGCGCCAGCAGCCCTGGGGGGACAACTAATGAAAAACTGTTTTTT.

The chain couples TRBV2 to TRBJ2-6; no clear D. Germline assignment: CDR1 SNHLY and CDR2 FYNNEI. Trimming cost V 5 bases and J 0 bases, with 5 bases left between them. This CDR3 is 14 amino acids long. The DNA of the CDR3 is TGTGCCAGCAGTATGTACTCTGGGGCCAACGTCCTGACTTTC. Protein product: CASSMYSGANVLTF.

The J gene is TRBJ2-5, the V gene TRBV5-1, with D unclear. V was cut by 5 bases and J by 1 base, with 18 bases left in between. CDR1 and CDR2 from the germline V gene are SGHRS and YFSETQ. The CDR3 length is 16 residues. CDR3 sequence (DNA): TGCGCCAGCAGGCAAGGAGTCACCCGCGGCCAAGAGACCCAGTACTTC. This gives the protein CASRQGVTRGQETQYF.

The chain has TRBV7-3 and TRBJ2-2; 11 bases are a match to TRBD2. Per the germline V gene, CDR1 is SGHTA and CDR2 is FQGTGA. The CDR3 has 16 residues. The V segment lost 4 bases and the J segment 5 bases; nucleotides outside the gene matches: 6. Written as DNA, the CDR3 is TGTGCCAGCAGCTCACTAGCGGGAGAATTAACCGGGGAGCTGTTTTTT. It is translated as CASSSLAGELTGELFF.

This clone was counted a few times. The chain is built from TRBV7-9 and TRBJ1-1; unclear D gene. The CDR3 loop spans 18 amino acids. Germline lookup yields CDR1 SEHNR and CDR2 FQNEAQ (reference sequence). V lost 5 bases and J 1 base, leaving 23 bases between the germline ends. The CDR3 here is CASSPPLLAVVENTEAFF. The CDR3 nucleotides read TGTGCCAGCAGCCCCCCGCTACTGGCGGTGGTGGAGAACACTGAAGCTTTCTTT.

The CDR3 nucleotides read TGTGCCAGCAGCCCAAGGAGCGGGACAGGACCCCTCGCTGGAAACACCATATATTTT. Translated: CASSPRSGTGPLAGNTIYF. The chain has TRBV7-3 and TRBJ1-3, with 8 nucleotides matching TRBD1. From germline, CDR1 is SGHTA and CDR2 FQGTGA. This CDR3 contains 19 residues. Trimming cost V 5 bases and J 2 bases; bases outside gene matches: 17.

This clone was counted once. The chain uses TRBV5-8 and TRBJ2-7; 9 bases match TRBD1. The CDR3 is made up of 14 amino acids. Germline CDR1 reads SGHTS; CDR2 reads YDEGEE. Trimming removed 5 bases from V and 6 bases from J; junction bases left unmatched: 9. The CDR3, as DNA: TGTGCCAGCAGAAAAACCACAGGGGGCGGCGAGCAGTACTTC. This translates into CASRKTTGGGEQYF. Full variable domain (missing parts from reference TRBV5-8 and TRBJ2-7): EAGVTQSPTHLIKTRGQQATLRCSPISGHTSVYWYQQALGLGLQFLLWYDEGEERNRGNFPPRFSGRQFPNYSSELNVNALELEDSALYLCASRKTTGGGEQYFGPGTRLTVT.

The rearrangement links TRBV5-1 to TRBJ2-1; 7 nucleotides line up with TRBD1. V shed 0 bases, J shed 6 bases, and the junction held 6 bases outside the gene matches. There are 15 residues in the CDR3. Germline CDR1 SGHRS, CDR2 YFSETQ. DNA of the CDR3: TGCGCCAGCAGCTTGGGGGACAGCAATGGCAATGAGCAGTTCTTC. This codes for CASSLGDSNGNEQFF. The complete variable domain, with remaining parts taken from reference TRBV5-1 and TRBJ2-1, reads KAGVTQTPRYLIKTRGQQVTLSCSPISGHRSVSWYQQTPGQGLQFLFEYFSETQRNKGNFPGRFSGRQFSNSRSEMNVSTLELGDSALYLCASSLGDSNGNEQFFGPGTRLTVL.

This rearrangement joins TRBV15 to TRBJ2-5; the match to TRBD2 covers 8 bases. Trimming at V came to 0 bases and at J to 4 bases, leaving 7 bases not matched to a gene. Germline lookup yields CDR1 LNHNV and CDR2 YYDKDF (reference sequence). The CDR3 loop spans 16 amino acids. The CDR3 nucleotides are TGTGCCACCAGCAGAGACCCGACCGCGGGAGGAGAGACCCAGTACTTC. It is translated as CATSRDPTAGGETQYF.

The chain couples TRBV7-2 to TRBJ1-5, with TRBD1 matching over 8 bases. Germline V gives CDR1 SGHTA, CDR2 FQGNSA. The trim removed 3 bases at V and 6 bases at J, leaving 4 bases unmatched. This CDR3 comprises 14 residues. In DNA, the CDR3 is TGTGCCAGCAGCTTCGGGACAGGAGGTCAGCCCCAGCATTTT. This sequence encodes CASSFGTGGQPQHF.

This chain joins TRBV29-1 and TRBJ2-7, with 7 bases matching TRBD2. Per the germline V gene, CDR1 is SQVTM and CDR2 is ANQGSEA. Trimming removed 7 bases from V and 7 bases from J; junction bases left unmatched: 10. The CDR3 consists of 12 residues. The CDR3 loop reads CSGIDPGGEQYF. Written as DNA, the CDR3 is TGCAGCGGCATAGATCCCGGGGGGGAGCAGTACTTC.

This chain joins TRBV15 and TRBJ2-2; TRBD2 agrees at 10 bases. Per the germline V gene, CDR1 is LNHNV and CDR2 is YYDKDF (reference sequence). The length of the CDR3 is 18 residues. V lost 0 bases and J lost 0; bases outside the gene matches: 4. This chain's CDR3 is CATSRDLAGAANTGELFF. The CDR3 nucleotides read TGTGCCACCAGCAGAGATCTAGCGGGAGCTGCGAACACCGGGGAGCTGTTTTTT.

This rearrangement joins TRBV6-5 to TRBJ1-2; perhaps TRBD1 as D (5 bases). Germline CDR1 MNHEY, CDR2 SVGAGI. The germline V and J ends were trimmed by 2 bases and 7 bases, with 17 bases remaining between them. The CDR3 length is 15 residues. The CDR3 DNA is TGTGCCAGCAGTTACAAATTGGGCCCCCAGGGTGGCTACACCTTC. Translating it yields CASSYKLGPQGGYTF.

The chain uses TRBV5-1 and TRBJ1-3; no reliable D call. CDR1 is SGHRS and CDR2 is YFSETQ in the germline V gene. The CDR3 consists of 15 residues. Trimming removed 4 bases from V and 0 bases from J, with 11 bases in between. CDR3 DNA sequence: TGCGCCAGCAGCATCCGGTCCGGCTCTGGAAACACCATATATTTT. Translated, it gives CASSIRSGSGNTIYF.